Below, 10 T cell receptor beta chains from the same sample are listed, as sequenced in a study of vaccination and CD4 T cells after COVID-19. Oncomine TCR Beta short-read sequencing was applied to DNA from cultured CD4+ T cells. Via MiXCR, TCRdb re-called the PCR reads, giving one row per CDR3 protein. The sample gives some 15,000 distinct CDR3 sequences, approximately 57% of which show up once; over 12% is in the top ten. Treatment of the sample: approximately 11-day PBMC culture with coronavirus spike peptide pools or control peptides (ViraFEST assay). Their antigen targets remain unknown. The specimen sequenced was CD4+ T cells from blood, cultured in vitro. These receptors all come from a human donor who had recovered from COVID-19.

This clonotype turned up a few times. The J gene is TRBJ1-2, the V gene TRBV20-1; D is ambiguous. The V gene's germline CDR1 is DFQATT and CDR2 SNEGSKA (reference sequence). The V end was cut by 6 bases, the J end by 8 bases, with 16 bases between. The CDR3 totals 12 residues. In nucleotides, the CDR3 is TGCAGTGCGTGGACGGGGTTCGGCGGCTACACCTTC. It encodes CSAWTGFGGYTF.

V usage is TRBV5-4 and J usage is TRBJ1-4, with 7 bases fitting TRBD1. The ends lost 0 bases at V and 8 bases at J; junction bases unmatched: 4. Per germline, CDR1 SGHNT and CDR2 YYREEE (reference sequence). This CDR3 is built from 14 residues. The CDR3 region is CASSLEGAKEKLFF. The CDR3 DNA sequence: TGTGCCAGCAGCTTGGAGGGGGCGAAGGAAAAACTGTTTTTT.

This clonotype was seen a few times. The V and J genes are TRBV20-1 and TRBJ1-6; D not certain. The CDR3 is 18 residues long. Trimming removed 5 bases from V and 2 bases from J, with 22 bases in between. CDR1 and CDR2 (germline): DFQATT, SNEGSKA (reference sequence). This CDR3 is CSAPFGGSIFAYNSPLHF. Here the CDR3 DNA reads TGCAGTGCTCCGTTTGGAGGGTCCATTTTCGCCTATAATTCACCCCTCCACTTT.

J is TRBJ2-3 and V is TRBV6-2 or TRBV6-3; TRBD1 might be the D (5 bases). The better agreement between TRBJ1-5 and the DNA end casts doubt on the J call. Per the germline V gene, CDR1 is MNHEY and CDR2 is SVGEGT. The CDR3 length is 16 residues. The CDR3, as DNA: TGTGCCAGCAGACCCACTAGCGGGGGGGGTCCAGATACGCAGCATTTT. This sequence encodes CASRPTSGGGPDTQHF.

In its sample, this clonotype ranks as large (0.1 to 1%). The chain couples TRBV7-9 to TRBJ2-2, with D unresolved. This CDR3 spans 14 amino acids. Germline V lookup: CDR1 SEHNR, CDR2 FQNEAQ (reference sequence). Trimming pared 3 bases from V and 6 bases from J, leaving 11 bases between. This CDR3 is CASSFVDRAGELFF. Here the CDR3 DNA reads TGTGCCAGCAGCTTTGTAGATAGGGCCGGGGAGCTGTTTTTT.

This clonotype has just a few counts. The CDR3, as DNA: TGTGCCATCAGTGAGTGGCAGGGGGCGGGAGATACGCAGTATTTT. Its protein product is CAISEWQGAGDTQYF. The V and J genes are TRBV10-3 and TRBJ2-3, with 8 bases fitting TRBD1. The CDR3 is 15 amino acids. After removal of 1 base from V and 5 bases from J, the junction contained 5 bases not matched to a gene. Germline values: CDR1 ENHRY, CDR2 SYGVKD.

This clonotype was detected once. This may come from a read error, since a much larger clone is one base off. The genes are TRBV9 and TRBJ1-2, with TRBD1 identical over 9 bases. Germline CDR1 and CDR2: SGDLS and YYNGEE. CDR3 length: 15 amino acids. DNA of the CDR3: TGTGCCGGCAGCGTAGCCGTAGGACAGGGGAATGGCTACACCTTC. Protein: CAGSVAVGQGNGYTF.

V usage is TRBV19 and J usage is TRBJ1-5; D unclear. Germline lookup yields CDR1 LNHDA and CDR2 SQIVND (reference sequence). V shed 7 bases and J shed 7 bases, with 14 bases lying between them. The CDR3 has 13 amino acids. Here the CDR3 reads CASTFDRSQPQHF. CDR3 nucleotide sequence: TGTGCCAGTACTTTTGACCGTTCACAGCCCCAGCATTTT. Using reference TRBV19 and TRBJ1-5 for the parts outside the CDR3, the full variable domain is DGGITQSPKYLFRKEGQNVTLSCEQNLNHDAMYWYRQDPGQGLRLIYYSQIVNDFQKGDIAEGYSVSREKKESFPLTVTSAQKNPTAFYLCASTFDRSQPQHFGDGTRLSIL.

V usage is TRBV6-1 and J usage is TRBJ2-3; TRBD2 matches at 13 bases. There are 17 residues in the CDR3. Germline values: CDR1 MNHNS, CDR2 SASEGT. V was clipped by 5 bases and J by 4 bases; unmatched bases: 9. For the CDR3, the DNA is TGTGCCAGCAGTCCCGGGACTAGCGGGGAAACGGCAGATACGCAGTATTTT. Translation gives CASSPGTSGETADTQYF.

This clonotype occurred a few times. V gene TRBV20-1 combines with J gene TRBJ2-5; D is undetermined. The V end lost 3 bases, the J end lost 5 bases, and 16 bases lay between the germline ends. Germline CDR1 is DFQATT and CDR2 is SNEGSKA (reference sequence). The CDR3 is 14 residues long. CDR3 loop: CSASRTPLGETQYF. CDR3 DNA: TGCAGTGCTAGTCGGACCCCCCTAGGGGAGACCCAGTACTTC.